The rows below give T cell receptor beta chains drawn from one sample of a study of spatial heterogeneity in lung cancer. TCRdb reprocessed the 5' RACE reads with MiXCR, giving one entry per CDR3 protein. The data contain some 120,000 distinct CDR3 sequences, 12% of them singletons. The sequencing here drew on PBMCs, taken at follow-up. The receptors were gathered from a male donor with early-stage non-small cell lung cancer. Each CDR3 is given with its conserved first and last residue. Fields, in order: clone size, J gene, CDR3 length, D gene, V gene, CDR3 DNA, CDR3 protein. The D gene is left open where the match is weak. The size field is filled for only some rows; it gives once, few, many or a size class.

clone size: many; J gene: TRBJ2-3; CDR3 length: 13; D gene: TRBD1; V gene: TRBV6-5; CDR3 DNA: TGTGCCAGTTCAAGGGGGCAAAAAGATACGCAGTATTTT; CDR3 protein: CASSRGQKDTQYF
clone size: few; J gene: TRBJ1-6; CDR3 length: 14; D gene: .; V gene: TRBV20-1; CDR3 DNA: TGCAGTGCTAGAGATCTGATCAACAATTCACCCCTCCACTTT; CDR3 protein: CSARDLINNSPLHF
clone size: .; J gene: TRBJ1-5; CDR3 length: 12; D gene: .; V gene: TRBV4-1; CDR3 DNA: TGCGCCAGCAGCCAAGTGGAAGGGCCCCAGCATTTT; CDR3 protein: CASSQVEGPQHF
clone size: few; J gene: TRBJ1-1; CDR3 length: 11; D gene: .; V gene: TRBV30; CDR3 DNA: TGTGCCTGGAGTATGGTATCCGAAGCTTTCTTT; CDR3 protein: CAWSMVSEAFF
clone size: .; J gene: TRBJ2-1; CDR3 length: 15; D gene: TRBD2; V gene: TRBV30; CDR3 DNA: TGTGCCTGGACCAGGACGGGACTAGCGTACAATGAGCAGTTCTTC; CDR3 protein: CAWTRTGLAYNEQFF
clone size: .; J gene: TRBJ2-3; CDR3 length: 16; D gene: .; V gene: TRBV6-2/TRBV6-3; CDR3 DNA: TGTGCCAGCAGCTCAAGACTAGGGCTGGGCACAGATACGCAGTATTTT; CDR3 protein: CASSSRLGLGTDTQYF
clone size: .; J gene: TRBJ2-1; CDR3 length: 15; D gene: .; V gene: TRBV7-4; CDR3 DNA: TGTGCCAGCAGCTCCCCGGGACAAGCTTACAATGAGCAGTTCTTC; CDR3 protein: CASSSPGQAYNEQFF
clone size: many; J gene: TRBJ2-5; CDR3 length: 11; D gene: .; V gene: TRBV29-1; CDR3 DNA: TGCAGCCTGGTAGTATGGGAGACCCAGTACTTC; CDR3 protein: CSLVVWETQYF
clone size: .; J gene: TRBJ2-2; CDR3 length: 16; D gene: TRBD1; V gene: TRBV18; CDR3 DNA: TGTGCCAGCTCACCCTTGGGACAGCCGAACACCGGGGAGCTGTTTTTT; CDR3 protein: CASSPLGQPNTGELFF
clone size: once; J gene: TRBJ2-3; CDR3 length: 13; D gene: TRBD1; V gene: TRBV28; CDR3 DNA: TGTGCCAGCAGTTTAACAGGGGCAGATACGCAGTATTTT; CDR3 protein: CASSLTGADTQYF
clone size: many; J gene: TRBJ1-5; CDR3 length: 13; D gene: .; V gene: TRBV10-2; CDR3 DNA: TGCGCCAGCAGTCAGACGTCCGGAGGGCCCCAGCATTTT; CDR3 protein: CASSQTSGGPQHF
clone size: .; J gene: TRBJ2-5; CDR3 length: 15; D gene: .; V gene: TRBV2; CDR3 DNA: TGTGCCAGCAGGGGCCTTCTTAGCACCCAAGAGACCCAGTACTTC; CDR3 protein: CASRGLLSTQETQYF
clone size: few; J gene: TRBJ2-3; CDR3 length: 15; D gene: .; V gene: TRBV5-1; CDR3 DNA: TGCGCCAGCAGCTTGTTCAGTACATCGAGTGATACGCAGTATTTT; CDR3 protein: CASSLFSTSSDTQYF
clone size: .; J gene: TRBJ2-1; CDR3 length: 16; D gene: .; V gene: TRBV11-3; CDR3 DNA: TGTGCCAGCAGCTTAGTGGGGACAAGCTCCTACAATGAGCAGTTCTTC; CDR3 protein: CASSLVGTSSYNEQFF
clone size: .; J gene: TRBJ2-2; CDR3 length: 18; D gene: TRBD2; V gene: TRBV4-2; CDR3 DNA: TGTGCCAGCAGCCATGATCTAGCGGGCACATCGAACACCGGGGAGCTGTTTTTT; CDR3 protein: CASSHDLAGTSNTGELFF
clone size: .; J gene: TRBJ2-7; CDR3 length: 14; D gene: .; V gene: TRBV18; CDR3 DNA: TGTGCCAGCTCACCAGGGAGCACTACCTACGAGCAGTACTTC; CDR3 protein: CASSPGSTTYEQYF
clone size: .; J gene: TRBJ1-2; CDR3 length: 16; D gene: .; V gene: TRBV10-3; CDR3 DNA: TGTGCCATCAGTGAGTCAGGCATCAGAGGCACACTAGGCTACACCTTC; CDR3 protein: CAISESGIRGTLGYTF
clone size: few; J gene: TRBJ2-3; CDR3 length: 16; D gene: .; V gene: TRBV5-1; CDR3 DNA: TGCGCCAGCAGCCGACAAGAGGAGATACTCACAGATACGCAGTATTTT; CDR3 protein: CASSRQEEILTDTQYF
clone size: .; J gene: TRBJ2-7; CDR3 length: 14; D gene: .; V gene: TRBV4-1; CDR3 DNA: TGCGCCAGCAGCCAAGGATCAGAGCGCTACGAGCAGTACTTC; CDR3 protein: CASSQGSERYEQYF
clone size: few; J gene: TRBJ1-6; CDR3 length: 14; D gene: .; V gene: TRBV5-4; CDR3 DNA: TGTGCCAGCAGCTTGGGACAGTCCGATTCACCCCTCCACTTT; CDR3 protein: CASSLGQSDSPLHF
clone size: .; J gene: TRBJ2-5; CDR3 length: 14; D gene: .; V gene: TRBV3-1; CDR3 DNA: TGTGCCAGCAGCCAAGCCCGGGACCAAGAGACCCAGTACTTC; CDR3 protein: CASSQARDQETQYF
clone size: .; J gene: TRBJ1-1; CDR3 length: 14; D gene: .; V gene: TRBV20-1; CDR3 DNA: TGCAGTGCTAGAATCGGGCTTCAGGTACGGGAAGCTTTCTTT; CDR3 protein: CSARIGLQVREAFF
clone size: many; J gene: TRBJ1-1; CDR3 length: 14; D gene: .; V gene: TRBV10-1; CDR3 DNA: TGCGCCAGCAGGGCGAACAGGGATGGCACTGAAGCTTTCTTT; CDR3 protein: CASRANRDGTEAFF
clone size: few; J gene: TRBJ1-3; CDR3 length: 15; D gene: TRBD1; V gene: TRBV3-1; CDR3 DNA: TGTGCCAGCAGCGCAACAGGGGGCGGTGGAAACACCATATATTTT; CDR3 protein: CASSATGGGGNTIYF
clone size: many; J gene: TRBJ2-3; CDR3 length: 16; D gene: .; V gene: TRBV12-3/TRBV12-4; CDR3 DNA: TGTGCCAGCAGTTCCAGCCGAATAGCAAACACAGATACGCAGTATTTT; CDR3 protein: CASSSSRIANTDTQYF
clone size: .; J gene: TRBJ1-6; CDR3 length: 15; D gene: .; V gene: TRBV5-1; CDR3 DNA: TGCGCCAGCAGCTTGGGAGGACGGACTAATTCACCCCTCCACTTT; CDR3 protein: CASSLGGRTNSPLHF
clone size: many; J gene: TRBJ2-2; CDR3 length: 18; D gene: .; V gene: TRBV5-6; CDR3 DNA: TGTGCCAGCAGCTTTCGGACCCGGGGGGCGAGTATCACCGGGGAGCTGTTTTTT; CDR3 protein: CASSFRTRGASITGELFF
clone size: many; J gene: TRBJ2-7; CDR3 length: 14; D gene: .; V gene: TRBV27; CDR3 DNA: TGTGCCAGCAGTTTAGCCCATAGCTCCTACGAGCAGTACTTC; CDR3 protein: CASSLAHSSYEQYF
clone size: few; J gene: TRBJ2-3; CDR3 length: 15; D gene: .; V gene: TRBV27; CDR3 DNA: TGTGCCAGCAGTTTTCAGACTCAGGGCACAGATACGCAGTATTTT; CDR3 protein: CASSFQTQGTDTQYF
clone size: few; J gene: TRBJ1-1; CDR3 length: 12; D gene: .; V gene: TRBV7-9; CDR3 DNA: TGTGCCAGCATCCAGGGAGGGGCTGAAGCTTTCTTT; CDR3 protein: CASIQGGAEAFF
clone size: few; J gene: TRBJ2-3; CDR3 length: 15; D gene: .; V gene: TRBV28; CDR3 DNA: TGTGCCAGCAGGACAGGCGCAGGGGTTGCAGATACGCAGTATTTT; CDR3 protein: CASRTGAGVADTQYF
clone size: few; J gene: TRBJ2-2; CDR3 length: 15; D gene: TRBD1; V gene: TRBV5-1; CDR3 DNA: TGCGCCAGTGGAACAGGGGCGAGGGACACCGGGGAGCTGTTTTTT; CDR3 protein: CASGTGARDTGELFF
clone size: many; J gene: TRBJ1-1; CDR3 length: 15; D gene: TRBD1; V gene: TRBV5-1; CDR3 DNA: TGCGCCAGCAGCTCCGGGACAGGGAACCGTTTTGAAGCTTTCTTT; CDR3 protein: CASSSGTGNRFEAFF
clone size: many; J gene: TRBJ2-3; CDR3 length: 13; D gene: .; V gene: TRBV18; CDR3 DNA: TGCGCCAGCAGCCCACCTAGCACAGATACGCAGTATTTT; CDR3 protein: CASSPPSTDTQYF
clone size: .; J gene: TRBJ2-7; CDR3 length: 13; D gene: TRBD1; V gene: TRBV6-5; CDR3 DNA: TGTACCAGCAGCATACAGGGGTTCTACGAGCAGTACTTC; CDR3 protein: CTSSIQGFYEQYF
clone size: few; J gene: TRBJ1-6; CDR3 length: 17; D gene: .; V gene: TRBV18; CDR3 DNA: TGTGCCAGCTCACCACCAAGACAAGGCTCCTATAATTCACCCCTCCACTTT; CDR3 protein: CASSPPRQGSYNSPLHF
clone size: .; J gene: TRBJ1-5; CDR3 length: 15; D gene: .; V gene: TRBV7-2; CDR3 DNA: TGTGCCAGCAGCTACCGAAACAGGGACAATCAGCCCCAGCATTTT; CDR3 protein: CASSYRNRDNQPQHF
clone size: few; J gene: TRBJ2-7; CDR3 length: 12; D gene: .; V gene: TRBV9; CDR3 DNA: TGTGCCAGCTATCCCGACCCCCACGAGCAGTACTTC; CDR3 protein: CASYPDPHEQYF
clone size: many; J gene: TRBJ2-7; CDR3 length: 15; D gene: .; V gene: TRBV2; CDR3 DNA: TGTGCCAGCAGTGAACGCCAGGGGCGATCCTACGAGCAGTACTTC; CDR3 protein: CASSERQGRSYEQYF
clone size: many; J gene: TRBJ1-5; CDR3 length: 16; D gene: .; V gene: TRBV19; CDR3 DNA: TGTGCCAGTAGTATATACAGTGGGATGTTAGATCAGCCCCAGCATTTT; CDR3 protein: CASSIYSGMLDQPQHF
clone size: few; J gene: TRBJ2-1; CDR3 length: 18; D gene: TRBD2; V gene: TRBV13; CDR3 DNA: TGTGCCAGCAGCTTCCCCCGGGCGGCTAGCGGGGGGGTGGCTGAGCAGTTCTTC; CDR3 protein: CASSFPRAASGGVAEQFF
clone size: many; J gene: TRBJ1-2; CDR3 length: 15; D gene: .; V gene: TRBV7-2; CDR3 DNA: TGTGCCAGCAGCTTAGGGGTTACGAGGGGCTATGGCTACACCTTC; CDR3 protein: CASSLGVTRGYGYTF
clone size: few; J gene: TRBJ1-1; CDR3 length: 17; D gene: TRBD1; V gene: TRBV7-6; CDR3 DNA: TGTGCCAGCAGCTCCTTGGTAGGGGGCCATGAGAACACTGAAGCTTTCTTT; CDR3 protein: CASSSLVGGHENTEAFF
clone size: .; J gene: TRBJ1-5; CDR3 length: 14; D gene: .; V gene: TRBV5-5; CDR3 DNA: TGTGCCAGCAGTTTCCAGGGCGGCAATCAGCCCCAGCATTTT; CDR3 protein: CASSFQGGNQPQHF
clone size: few; J gene: TRBJ2-7; CDR3 length: 14; D gene: TRBD1; V gene: TRBV18; CDR3 DNA: TGTGCCAGCTCACCCGGGACAGCTTCCTACGAGCAGTACTTC; CDR3 protein: CASSPGTASYEQYF
clone size: many; J gene: TRBJ1-5; CDR3 length: 14; D gene: TRBD1; V gene: TRBV27; CDR3 DNA: TGTGCCAGCAGCTGGACAGGGAGCAATCAGCCCCAGCATTTT; CDR3 protein: CASSWTGSNQPQHF
clone size: many; J gene: TRBJ1-6; CDR3 length: 14; D gene: TRBD1; V gene: TRBV6-5; CDR3 DNA: TGTGCCAGCAGTCGGAACAGGGGGAATTCACCCCTCCACTTT; CDR3 protein: CASSRNRGNSPLHF
clone size: .; J gene: TRBJ1-1; CDR3 length: 14; D gene: TRBD1; V gene: TRBV7-3; CDR3 DNA: TGTGCCAGCAGCACGACAGGGGCGGACACTGAAGCTTTCTTT; CDR3 protein: CASSTTGADTEAFF
clone size: many; J gene: TRBJ2-7; CDR3 length: 14; D gene: .; V gene: TRBV5-1; CDR3 DNA: TGCGCCAGCAGCTTCGACAGAGATAAATACGAGCAGTACTTC; CDR3 protein: CASSFDRDKYEQYF
clone size: many; J gene: TRBJ2-6; CDR3 length: 15; D gene: .; V gene: TRBV28; CDR3 DNA: TGTGCCAGCAGTTTAGGAGGCACTGGGGCCAACGTCCTGACTTTC; CDR3 protein: CASSLGGTGANVLTF
clone size: .; J gene: TRBJ2-2; CDR3 length: 16; D gene: TRBD1; V gene: TRBV15; CDR3 DNA: TGTGCCACCAGTAACCCCGGGACAGGGTACAGCGGGGAGCTGTTTTTT; CDR3 protein: CATSNPGTGYSGELFF
clone size: few; J gene: TRBJ2-7; CDR3 length: 14; D gene: TRBD1; V gene: TRBV6-5; CDR3 DNA: TGTGCCAGCAGGCGGGACAGGGGCCTCTACGAGCAGTACTTC; CDR3 protein: CASRRDRGLYEQYF